The next 26 T cell receptor beta chains were all read from a single sample in a study of early T cells in non-severe SARS-CoV-2 infection. Via MiXCR, TCRdb re-called the 5' RACE reads, giving one row per CDR3 protein. The sample carries about 49,000 distinct CDR3 sequences, less than 15% recorded once. The specimen was whole blood, collected at baseline. These receptors all stem from an adult who was a healthcare worker with PCR-confirmed SARS-CoV-2 infection or an uninfected control (not recorded which).

This clonotype was seen only a few times. The V call is TRBV29-1, the J call TRBJ2-7, with D possibly being TRBD2 (6 bases). The CDR3 totals 13 residues. Germline CDR1 is SQVTM and CDR2 is ANQGSEA. The V and J ends lost 4 bases and 3 bases respectively, with 13 bases between them. The CDR3 nucleotides read TGCAGCGTTGTGAGGGCGGGGCTCTACGAGCAGTACTTC. As protein: CSVVRAGLYEQYF.

This clonotype was recorded at least ten times. The V call is TRBV20-1, the J call TRBJ2-7, with no clear D. V lost 1 base to trimming and J lost 6 bases, with 7 bases between them. Germline CDR1 and CDR2: DFQATT and SNEGSKA (reference sequence). The CDR3 spans 11 residues. The CDR3 DNA is TGCAGTGCTAGAGTTATGACCGAGCAGTACTTC. Translated: CSARVMTEQYF.

The chain joins TRBV19 to TRBJ2-7, with 10 bases aligning to TRBD1. The V and J ends lost 2 bases and 3 bases, in that order; junction bases with no gene match: 1. CDR3 size: 14 residues. Per the germline V gene, CDR1 is LNHDA and CDR2 is SQIVND (reference sequence). CDR3 residues: CASSIRDRGYEQYF. CDR3 sequence (DNA): TGTGCCAGTAGTATAAGGGACAGGGGCTACGAGCAGTACTTC. Complete variable domain (other parts from reference TRBV19 and TRBJ2-7): DGGITQSPKYLFRKEGQNVTLSCEQNLNHDAMYWYRQDPGQGLRLIYYSQIVNDFQKGDIAEGYSVSREKKESFPLTVTSAQKNPTAFYLCASSIRDRGYEQYFGPGTRLTVT.

This clonotype was counted between two and nine times. The genes are TRBV7-9 and TRBJ2-1; TRBD2 aligns across 13 bases. Germline CDR1 reads SEHNR; CDR2 reads FQNEAQ (reference sequence). The CDR3 has 16 residues. Trimming at V came to 6 bases and at J to 6 bases, leaving 8 bases not matched to a gene. The CDR3 DNA is TGTGCCAGCAGATTTATGGGACTAGCGGGGATCAATGAGCAGTTCTTC. This sequence encodes CASRFMGLAGINEQFF.

This clonotype has only a few counts. V gene TRBV29-1 combines with J gene TRBJ1-2; the D is unclear. This CDR3 contains 12 residues. Germline-derived CDR1 and CDR2 are SQVTM and ANQGSEA. Trimming took 3 bases from V and 0 from J, leaving 5 bases between them. The CDR3, as DNA: TGCAGCGTTGAGACCCCTAACTATGGCTACACCTTC. Translation: CSVETPNYGYTF.

A few counts support this clonotype. The chain combines TRBV7-2 with TRBJ2-7; TRBD1 might be the D (5 bases). The CDR3 is 12 residues long. Trimming removed 6 bases at V and 3 bases at J, with 9 bases between. Germline V gene lookup returns CDR1 SGHTA and CDR2 FQGNSA. The DNA of the CDR3 is TGTGCCAGCAGGGGGCTCGGCTACGAGCAGTACTTC. Its translation: CASRGLGYEQYF.

This chain joins TRBV4-2 and TRBJ2-5; 8 nucleotides match TRBD1. CDR3 size: 14 residues. Germline CDR1 is LGHNA and CDR2 is YNFKEQ. Trimming at V came to 1 base and at J to 4 bases, leaving 2 bases not matched to a gene. Here the CDR3 reads CASSQGGTGETQYF. The CDR3 DNA reads TGTGCCAGCAGCCAAGGAGGGACAGGAGAGACCCAGTACTTC.

This clonotype was seen more than once but under ten times. An end of the junction does not agree with germline; a read error may underlie this. This chain connects TRBV28 to TRBJ2-7; the match to TRBD2 covers 9 bases. From germline, CDR1 is MDHEN and CDR2 SYDVKM. This CDR3 spans 12 amino acids. The CDR3 protein is CASSDLSGSILF. The CDR3 bases are TGTGCCAGCAGTGACCTTAGCGGGAGTATTCTCTTC.

In this sample, this clonotype turned up a few times. This rearrangement joins TRBV20-1 to TRBJ1-2; D not certain. Between the trimmed V and J ends, which lost 3 bases and 5 bases, there was a span of 19 bases. Per germline, CDR1 DFQATT and CDR2 SNEGSKA (reference sequence). This CDR3 comprises 15 residues. CDR3 protein: CSASDLTKQIYGYTF. The CDR3, as DNA: TGCAGTGCTAGCGACCTAACAAAGCAGATATATGGCTACACCTTC.

The CDR3 reads CASSLERNTEAFF. The DNA of the CDR3 is TGCGCCAGCAGCTTGGAACGGAACACTGAAGCTTTCTTT. The chain carries TRBV5-1 and TRBJ1-1; D is undetermined. The CDR3 is made up of 13 amino acids. V lost 0 bases, J lost 1 base, and 4 bases lay in between. Germline lookup yields CDR1 SGHRS and CDR2 YFSETQ.

J is TRBJ1-2 and V is TRBV28; the D gene is possibly TRBD1 (6 bases). With 8 bases removed from V and 2 bases from J, the gap between germline ends came to 9 bases. Germline-derived CDR1 and CDR2 are MDHEN and SYDVKM. The CDR3 spans 12 residues. The CDR3 nucleotides read TGTGCCAGCTCGACAGGCAACTATGGCTACACCTTC. Translation: CASSTGNYGYTF.

This chain links TRBV5-1 with TRBJ2-1; 7 nucleotides align to TRBD2. In germline, CDR1 is SGHRS, CDR2 YFSETQ. With V trimmed by 4 bases and J by 7 bases, 14 bases remained unmatched. The CDR3 is made up of 16 amino acids. This CDR3 reads CASSTTSAIERNEQFF. The CDR3 DNA is TGCGCCAGCAGCACTACTAGCGCCATAGAAAGGAATGAGCAGTTCTTC.

This clonotype occurred a few times. CDR3 sequence (DNA): TGTGCCAGCAGCCCCACAACTAATGAAAAACTGTTTTTT. Its translation is CASSPTTNEKLFF. V is TRBV7-2 and J is TRBJ1-4; D is unresolved. The CDR3 consists of 13 residues. Trimming removed 5 bases at V and 0 bases at J, with 4 bases between. Germline CDR1 reads SGHTA; CDR2 reads FQGNSA.

In regard to this clonotype: A read error may account for a junction end that differs from germline. V usage is TRBV5-1 and J usage is TRBJ2-1, with TRBD2 as a possible D gene (5 bases). Germline CDR1 reads SGHRS; CDR2 reads YFSETQ. The CDR3 runs 14 residues. CDR3 loop: CASTLDSAYNEQCF. Here the CDR3 DNA reads TGCGCCAGCACGTTGGACTCGGCGTACAATGAGCAGTGCTTC.

This clonotype was observed a handful of times. The rearrangement uses TRBV2 and TRBJ2-7, with 8 positions matching TRBD2. CDR1 and CDR2 from the germline V gene are SNHLY and FYNNEI. CDR3 size: 14 residues. V lost 4 bases and J lost 5; bases outside the gene matches: 7. CDR3 residues: CASSALAGEDEQYF. The CDR3 nucleotides are TGTGCCAGCAGTGCCCTAGCGGGCGAAGACGAGCAGTACTTC.

This clonotype was observed a handful of times. The V call is TRBV7-2, the J call TRBJ2-7; D gene uncertain. CDR1 SGHTA and CDR2 FQGNSA come from the germline V gene. V was trimmed by 1 base and J by 1 base, leaving 5 bases between them. This CDR3 comprises 13 residues. In DNA, the CDR3 is TGTGCCAGCAGCTTAGACGGTTCCTACGAGCAGTACTTC. This sequence encodes CASSLDGSYEQYF.

The table lists this clonotype with many counts. This chain joins TRBV6-6 and TRBJ2-3; 7 nucleotides agree with TRBD2. Trimming took 0 bases from V and 4 from J; bases not matched to a gene: 7. Germline lookup yields CDR1 MNHNY and CDR2 SVGAGI (reference sequence). This CDR3 is built from 16 residues. Written as DNA, the CDR3 is TGTGCCAGCAGTTACTCGATGAGCGGGGTCCCAGATACGCAGTATTTT. Translating gives CASSYSMSGVPDTQYF.

A few counts support this clonotype. This chain connects TRBV6-1 to TRBJ2-1; D gene ambiguous. V lost 0 bases, J lost 9 bases, and 9 bases lay in between. The germline V gene encodes CDR1 MNHNS and CDR2 SASEGT. The CDR3 totals 13 residues. The CDR3 nucleotides read TGTGCCAGCAGTGAAGCCCCACCCGGTGAGCAGTTCTTC. Translated: CASSEAPPGEQFF.

This clonotype was observed a handful of times. The chain combines TRBV10-1 with TRBJ1-1; D gene unclear. This CDR3 contains 13 residues. V lost 8 bases to trimming and J lost 3 bases, with 13 bases between them. Germline V gives CDR1 WNHNN, CDR2 SYGVQD (reference sequence). CDR3 residues: CASRREADTEAFF. In nucleotides, the CDR3 is TGCGCCAGCCGGCGGGAAGCGGACACTGAAGCTTTCTTT.

This clonotype was observed at least ten times. The chain uses TRBV11-2 and TRBJ1-1; D remains ambiguous. The CDR3 runs 11 residues. V lost 5 bases and J 5 bases, leaving 6 bases between the germline ends. The germline CDR1 and CDR2 sequences are SGHAT and FQNNGV. CDR3 sequence reads: CASSLRTEAFF. The CDR3 region has the DNA TGTGCCAGCAGCCTTCGAACTGAAGCTTTCTTT. Drawing the rest from reference TRBV11-2 and TRBJ1-1, the complete variable domain is EAGVAQSPRYKIIEKRQSVAFWCNPISGHATLYWYQQILGQGPKLLIQFQNNGVVDDSQLPKDRFSAERLKGVDSTLKIQPAKLEDSAVYLCASSLRTEAFFGQGTRLTVV.

This clonotype has at least ten counts. The chain carries TRBV3-1 and TRBJ1-1; TRBD1 matches 8 bases. This CDR3 spans 17 amino acids. V shed 5 bases, J shed 1 base, and the junction held 12 bases outside the gene matches. CDR1 LGHDT and CDR2 YNNKEL come from the germline V gene (reference sequence). The CDR3 DNA is TGTGCCAGCAGCGTGTACAGCGCAGGGGGCCAGAACACTGAAGCTTTCTTT. Encoded protein: CASSVYSAGGQNTEAFF.

The V and J genes are TRBV25-1 and TRBJ1-2, with a possible D match to TRBD1 (5 bases). This CDR3 spans 12 amino acids. Per germline, CDR1 MGHDK and CDR2 SYGVNS. Trimming took 6 bases from V and 4 from J, leaving 9 bases between them. CDR3 protein: CASRGDGYGYTF. The DNA of the CDR3 is TGTGCCAGCAGAGGGGACGGCTATGGCTACACCTTC.

On this clonotype: Relative to the germline gene, one junction end is altered; a read error may explain this. The gene calls are TRBV11-2 and TRBJ2-1; D may be TRBD2 (6 bases). The CDR3 runs to 14 residues. Germline lookup yields CDR1 SGHAT and CDR2 FQNNGV. The DNA of the CDR3 is TGTGCCAGCAGTTTAGGGACTGACTACAATGAGCAGTTCTTC. Translated, it gives CASSLGTDYNEQFF.

This clonotype was recorded at least ten times. The chain's CDR3 is CSAVLAGDHGELFF. Here the CDR3 DNA reads TGCAGTGCTGTACTAGCGGGAGATCACGGGGAGCTGTTTTTT. The chain links TRBV20-1 to TRBJ2-2; 11 bases match TRBD2. This CDR3 is built from 14 residues. The V and J ends lost 5 bases and 7 bases, in that order; junction bases with no gene match: 6. CDR1 DFQATT and CDR2 SNEGSKA come from the germline V gene (reference sequence).

In DNA, the CDR3 is TGCGCCAGCAGCCAAGTACTAGCGGGAGGAGAGACCCAGTACTTC. Protein: CASSQVLAGGETQYF. This chain joins TRBV4-1 and TRBJ2-5, with 12 bases aligning to TRBD2. CDR3 length: 15 residues. CDR1 is MGHRA, CDR2 YSYEKL, per germline. V shed 1 base, J shed 4 bases, and the junction held 1 base outside the gene matches.

The chain is built from TRBV2 and TRBJ2-1; D is perhaps TRBD1 (5 bases). V was trimmed by 7 bases and J by 4 bases, leaving 11 bases between them. Germline V gene sequence: CDR1 SNHLY, CDR2 FYNNEI. The CDR3 extends over 13 amino acids. The CDR3 region has the DNA TGTGCCAGCAATAAAGACAGATACAATGAGCAGTTCTTC. Translation gives CASNKDRYNEQFF.